This TCR beta chain was sequenced during a study of CD4 T cell repertoires in COVID-19. The V segment lost 8 bases and the J segment 4 bases; nucleotides outside the gene matches: 9. Germline loops: CDR1 MNHNS, CDR2 SASEGT. CDR3 length: 15 residues. The data were produced by immunoSEQ multiplex PCR, yet TCRdb's version contains in-frame clones alone and is incomplete. The sample holds fewer than 30,000 clones, about 93% seen once. This clone has just one count. No culture step preceded sequencing of the ex vivo isolated memory T cells. The chain couples TRBV6-1 to TRBJ2-2; 8 bases agree with TRBD1. The TCR was taken from a human donor who had COVID-19. This sample comprised circulating follicular helper CD4+ T cells (cTfh) from blood, obtained before the COVID-19 pandemic. CDR3 nucleotides: TGTGCCAGCGTACGAGGCACAGGGGGCACCGGGGAGCTGTTTTTT. This translates into CASVRGTGGTGELFF.